This is a list of T cell receptor beta chains from one sample in a study of cytomegalovirus exposure and HLA in healthy donors. TCRdb's copy holds only in-frame clones and misses some; the assay was immunoSEQ multiplex PCR. The sample shows about 94,000 clones, about 75% of them seen only once. Sequencing was done on a sample of PBMCs. The receptors originated from a man aged 35-49 years in good health and CMV-seropositive. CDR3s leave out the opening cysteine and the closing phenylalanine or tryptophan.

ASSLGGSDTGELF TRBV11-3
ASSLEQGQGNTIY TRBV11-2
ASTQGFIQETQY TRBV19
ASSLGLAGASKYNEQF TRBV5-1
ASSITVGQGGTDTQY TRBV28
ASSGTGLWYGYT TRBV9
SVPVATGTMGYT TRBV29-1
ASSFAGGLPDTQY TRBV11-2
ASSLRGTDTGELF TRBV7-3
ASSTRTGGGDQPQH TRBV19
ASSSSPSGSTDTQY TRBV4-1
SVQSAYEQY TRBV29-1
ASSEAGGGRTNEKLF TRBV6-1
ASSLARGRGYEQY TRBV5-8
ASSELSRGGADTQY TRBV25-1
ASGLILSSGYT TRBV12-5
ASSLRTGSEKLF TRBV5-6
AISKTSGSYEQY TRBV10-3